This T cell receptor beta chain was sequenced for a study of a mutant IDH1 vaccine in newly diagnosed glioma. Study-wide background: Patients previously underwent radiotherapy, temozolomide, or both, and most underwent both.

This clone was counted once. Its target is not known. The protocol was immunoSEQ multiplex PCR, while the TCRdb copy is restricted to in-frame clones and leaves out a portion. In the table there are 30,000 to 35,000 clones, about three fifths of which are singletons. The germline CDR1 and CDR2 sequences are SGHAT and FQNNGV. V gave up 5 bases and J gave up 6 bases, with 17 bases separating them. This CDR3 comprises 14 residues. The time point: week 5, during vaccination. Doses comprised 300 ug of mutant IDH1 20-mer peptide each, plus topical imiquimod. Astrocytomas that were new, WHO grade 3 or 4, IDH1-mutant and ATRX-lost were present in the donors.

The sample here was PBMCs, taken from a glioma patient whose treatment included an IDH1 peptide vaccine. This TCR was recovered from a woman under 30 with glioma. The chain is built from TRBV11-2 and TRBJ2-7; perhaps TRBD2 as D (7 bases). CDR3: CASSPLPGGGEQYF. CDR3 in DNA: TGTGCCAGCAGCCCACTCCCGGGGGGCGGCGAGCAGTACTTC.